This TCR beta chain was captured by sequencing in a study of control samples from healthy donors and cancer patients. Clones were read by immunoSEQ multiplex PCR, and TCRdb kept only the in-frame ones, dropping some. The table has under 200,000 clones, 91% seen once. The V segment lost 1 base and the J segment 11 bases; nucleotides outside the gene matches: 2. The length of the CDR3 is 11 residues. Germline-derived CDR1 and CDR2 are GTSNPN and SVGIG (reference sequence). This chain links TRBV30 with TRBJ1-1, with 9 bases fitting TRBD1. This sequence was found in a woman in her thirties in good health. The sample consisted of blood. CDR3 sequence (DNA): TGTGCCTGGAGTGACAGGGGGCGTGCTTTCTTT. Its protein is CAWSDRGRAFF.